Below are 15 T cell receptor beta chains sequenced from a single sample in a study of shared clonotypes between healthy human individuals (dated by TCRdb to 2018 to 2021). Library generation was performed with the immunoSEQ multiplex PCR assay. Held by TCRdb, this immuneACCESS table contains in-frame sequences only and omits some clones. Under half of the omission traces to an unresolved V gene where checked; the cause of the rest is unknown. The sample profile shows approximately 2,000,000 clones; roughly 92% of them were found once. Approximately 0.4% of the sample lies in the top ten. Material: naive CD4+ T cells from PBMCs. Interpreted using the paper, the cell subset or site label stands for: CD45RA+ positively selected. The receptors shown here come from a man between 18 and 29 years old in good health. Some clones in this sample may be carry-over from other donors' samples.

With regard to this clone: Other DNA variants within this sample encode the same CDR3. This rearrangement joins TRBV5-4 to TRBJ2-5; 7 bases fit TRBD1. This CDR3 region has 13 residues. Losses at the gene ends were 4 bases for V and 5 bases for J; bases not matched to a gene: 5. CDR1 is SGHNT and CDR2 is YYREEE in the germline V gene (reference sequence). DNA of the CDR3: TGTGCCAGCAGCCTAACAGGGGAGGAGACCCAGTACTTC. Translation: CASSLTGEETQYF.

With respect to this clone: Other DNA sequences of this sample code for an identical CDR3. V usage is TRBV18 and J usage is TRBJ2-7; D possibly matches TRBD1 or TRBD2 (5 bases each). The CDR3 is 12 amino acids. Germline V gives CDR1 KGHSH, CDR2 LQKENI. The V end lost 3 bases, the J end lost 3 bases, and 6 bases lay between the germline ends. Here the CDR3 reads CASSPGVYEQYF. For the CDR3, the DNA is TGTGCCAGCTCACCGGGGGTCTACGAGCAGTACTTC.

This chain links TRBV7-3 with TRBJ2-6; the match to TRBD1 covers 9 bases. J lost 0 bases, V lost 5 bases, and 8 bases had no gene match. There are 18 residues in the CDR3. Germline V gene data show CDR1 as SGHTA and CDR2 as FQGTGA. CDR3 sequence (DNA): TGTGCCAGCAGCAAACTGGGACAGGGAACCTCTGGGGCCAACGTCCTGACTTTC. Translated: CASSKLGQGTSGANVLTF.

The chain recombines TRBV6-5 with TRBJ2-1; 8 positions match TRBD1. V gave up 6 bases and J gave up 8 bases; unmatched junction bases: 0. Germline V gene lookup returns CDR1 MNHEY and CDR2 SVGAGI. The CDR3 extends over 11 amino acids. CDR3 region: CASRDRDEQFF. The CDR3 nucleotides read TGTGCCAGCAGGGACAGGGATGAGCAGTTCTTC.

The V and J genes are TRBV9 and TRBJ1-1; weak D call: TRBD1 (5 bases). The CDR3 totals 14 residues. Germline assignment: CDR1 SGDLS and CDR2 YYNGEE. Trimming left V 3 bases short and J 0 bases short, with 9 bases between. The CDR3 bases are TGTGCCAGCAGCGGACAGTCTATGAACACTGAAGCTTTCTTT. Translated, it gives CASSGQSMNTEAFF.

The V and J genes are TRBV29-1 and TRBJ2-4; TRBD1 might be the D (6 bases). Germline-derived CDR1 and CDR2 are SQVTM and ANQGSEA. V was trimmed by 7 bases and J by 6 bases, leaving 19 bases between them. This CDR3 has 14 residues. As DNA, the CDR3 is TGCAGCGCTGTTATGACAGGAAAGGGAAACATTCAGTACTTC. Translated, it gives CSAVMTGKGNIQYF. Drawing the rest from reference TRBV29-1 and TRBJ2-4, the complete variable domain is SAVISQKPSRDICQRGTSLTIQCQVDSQVTMMFWYRQQPGQSLTLIATANQGSEATYESGFVIDKFPISRPNLTFSTLTVSNMSPEDSSIYLCSAVMTGKGNIQYFGAGTRLSVL.

Note on this clone: Other DNA variants within this sample encode the same CDR3. The chain recombines TRBV19 with TRBJ1-1, with TRBD1 matching over 7 bases. Trimming removed 2 bases from V and 4 bases from J; junction bases left unmatched: 4. The length of the CDR3 is 14 residues. Germline values: CDR1 LNHDA, CDR2 SQIVND (reference sequence). The CDR3 nucleotides are TGTGCCAGTAGTATATTCCGGGACAGCACTGAAGCTTTCTTT. It encodes CASSIFRDSTEAFF.

The CDR3: CSVGIGRVGGYTF. The CDR3 DNA is TGCAGCGTTGGAATCGGCAGGGTTGGTGGCTACACCTTC. The J gene is TRBJ1-2, the V gene TRBV29-1, with D perhaps TRBD1 (5 bases). Per the germline V gene, CDR1 is SQVTM and CDR2 is ANQGSEA. The CDR3 spans 13 residues. Trimming stripped 4 bases from V and 7 bases from J, with 16 bases between.

CDR3 bases: TGCGCCAGCAGCCAAGAAAGGTCACTAGCGGGAGCGGAGTACTTC. Encoded protein: CASSQERSLAGAEYF. V usage is TRBV4-3 and J usage is TRBJ2-5; 11 bases agree with TRBD2. The CDR3 loop spans 15 amino acids. V was clipped by 0 bases and J by 12 bases; unmatched bases: 9. Germline CDR1 and CDR2: LGHNA and YSLEER.

The chain has TRBV18 and TRBJ1-1; 8 nucleotides match TRBD1. This CDR3 has 14 amino acids. Looked up from germline, CDR1 is KGHSH and CDR2 is LQKENI. With 6 bases clipped from V and 4 bases from J, the junction kept 7 bases outside the gene matches. CDR3 region: CASSSYDRGTEAFF. As DNA, the CDR3 is TGTGCCAGCTCGTCCTACGACAGGGGCACTGAAGCTTTCTTT.

As DNA, the CDR3 is TGCGCCAGCAGCTTTGACCCCCCCCGGGGCGAGCAGTACTTC. Translated, it gives CASSFDPPRGEQYF. V gene TRBV5-1 combines with J gene TRBJ2-7; D possibly corresponds to TRBD2 (5 bases). Germline V gives CDR1 SGHRS, CDR2 YFSETQ. V was trimmed by 2 bases and J by 6 bases, leaving 15 bases between them. The CDR3 length is 14 residues. Looking up the rest from reference TRBV5-1 and TRBJ2-7 gives the full variable domain: KAGVTQTPRYLIKTRGQQVTLSCSPISGHRSVSWYQQTPGQGLQFLFEYFSETQRNKGNFPGRFSGRQFSNSRSEMNVSTLELGDSALYLCASSFDPPRGEQYFGPGTRLTVT.

This clone showed up just a few times. The chain recombines TRBV18 with TRBJ1-2, with D hard to call. Germline CDR1 reads KGHSH; CDR2 reads LQKENI. This CDR3 is built from 13 residues. V was clipped by 1 base and J by 7 bases, with 10 bases between them. CDR3 residues: CASSPRLESGYTF. The CDR3 DNA reads TGTGCCAGCTCACCACGCCTAGAGAGTGGCTACACCTTC.

The chain uses TRBV6-5 and TRBJ2-1; 8 bases map to TRBD2. CDR1 and CDR2 from the germline V gene are MNHEY and SVGAGI. This CDR3 comprises 15 residues. With V trimmed by 8 bases and J by 6 bases, 12 bases remained unmatched. CDR3 region: CASSSPGLAGNEQFF. CDR3 DNA sequence: TGTGCCAGCTCATCGCCCGGGCTAGCGGGCAATGAGCAGTTCTTC.

The genes are TRBV5-8 and TRBJ2-7; D may correspond to TRBD1 or TRBD2 (7 bases each). Germline CDR1 SGHTS, CDR2 YDEGEE. Trimming removed 9 bases at V and 4 bases at J, with 23 bases between. The CDR3 sequence is 15 residues long. CDR3 protein: CATSLGGTVIYEQYF. The CDR3 nucleotides read TGTGCCACTTCGTTGGGGGGGACAGTCATTTACGAGCAGTACTTC.

The CDR3 region has the DNA TGCAGCGTTGTGAAAAGCACAGATACGCAGTATTTT. Translating it yields CSVVKSTDTQYF. The J gene is TRBJ2-3, the V gene TRBV29-1; D gene ambiguous. This CDR3 contains 12 residues. Trimming cost V 4 bases and J 0 bases, with 5 bases left between them. The germline V gene encodes CDR1 SQVTM and CDR2 ANQGSEA.